This TCR beta chain was observed in a study of a mutant IDH1 vaccine in newly diagnosed glioma. About the study: Among treated patients, approximately 60% were male and roughly 38% female, and mean age was about 40 years. Patients got radiotherapy, temozolomide, or both beforehand, and most got both.

Points from the study as a whole: Immune responses arising from the vaccine appeared in about 93% of patients.

Points on this clone: Its antigen is still unknown.

The V segment lost 4 bases and the J segment 3 bases; nucleotides outside the gene matches: 6. This CDR3 has 14 amino acids. Looked up from germline, CDR1 is SGHVS and CDR2 is FNYEAQ. The table came from immunoSEQ multiplex PCR; TCRdb's copy has only in-frame clones and leaves some out. The repertoire holds around 50,000 clones, with about nine tenths as singletons. The time point was: baseline, week 1 (first vaccination visit). Specified treatment: pre-vaccination baseline after standard-of-care therapy. Astrocytomas that were new, WHO grade 3 or 4, IDH1-mutant and ATRX-lost were present in the donors.

The sequencing here drew on PBMCs, taken from a glioma patient treated with radiotherapy, temozolomide or both. The chain recombines TRBV7-6 with TRBJ2-7; the match to TRBD1 covers 7 bases. The receptor was derived from a man in his forties with glioma. The CDR3 bases are TGTGCCAGCAGCTCCGGACAGGCGGTCTACGAGCAGTACTTC. Translated: CASSSGQAVYEQYF. Full variable domain (outside the CDR3, taken from reference TRBV7-6 and TRBJ2-7): GAGVSQSPRYKVTKRGQDVALRCDPISGHVSLYWYRQALGQGPEFLTYFNYEAQQDKSGLPNDRFSAERPEGSISTLTIQRTEQRDSAMYRCASSSGQAVYEQYFGPGTRLTVT.